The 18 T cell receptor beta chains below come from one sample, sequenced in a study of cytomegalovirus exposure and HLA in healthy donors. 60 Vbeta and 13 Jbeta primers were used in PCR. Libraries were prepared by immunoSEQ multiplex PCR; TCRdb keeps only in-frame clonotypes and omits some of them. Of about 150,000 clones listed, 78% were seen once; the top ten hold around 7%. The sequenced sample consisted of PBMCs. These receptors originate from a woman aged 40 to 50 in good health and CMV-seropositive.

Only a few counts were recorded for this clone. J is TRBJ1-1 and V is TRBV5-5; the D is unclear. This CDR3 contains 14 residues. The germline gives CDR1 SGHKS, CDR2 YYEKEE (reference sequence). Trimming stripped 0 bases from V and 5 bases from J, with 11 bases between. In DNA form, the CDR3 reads TGTGCCAGCAGCTTGGTTCTGGGAGGGACTGAAGCTTTCTTT. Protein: CASSLVLGGTEAFF.

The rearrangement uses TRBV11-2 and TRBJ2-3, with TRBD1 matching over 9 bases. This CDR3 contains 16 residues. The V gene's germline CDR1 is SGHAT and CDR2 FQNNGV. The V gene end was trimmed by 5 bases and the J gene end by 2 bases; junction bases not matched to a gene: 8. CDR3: CASSPRQGVVTDTQYF. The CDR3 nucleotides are TGTGCCAGCAGCCCTAGACAGGGGGTTGTCACAGATACGCAGTATTTT.

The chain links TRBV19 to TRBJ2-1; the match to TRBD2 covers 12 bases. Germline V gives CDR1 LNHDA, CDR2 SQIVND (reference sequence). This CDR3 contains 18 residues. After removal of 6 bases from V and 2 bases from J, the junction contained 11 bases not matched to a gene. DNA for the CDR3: TGTGCCAGTAGGTCATACATGGCTAGCGGGGGGGCCTACAATGAGCAGTTCTTC. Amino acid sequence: CASRSYMASGGAYNEQFF.

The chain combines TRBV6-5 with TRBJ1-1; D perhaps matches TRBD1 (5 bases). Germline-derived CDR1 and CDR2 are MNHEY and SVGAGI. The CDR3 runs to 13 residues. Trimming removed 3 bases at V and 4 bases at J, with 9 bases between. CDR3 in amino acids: CASSYIGGTEAFF. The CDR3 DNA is TGTGCCAGCAGTTATATCGGGGGCACTGAAGCTTTCTTT.

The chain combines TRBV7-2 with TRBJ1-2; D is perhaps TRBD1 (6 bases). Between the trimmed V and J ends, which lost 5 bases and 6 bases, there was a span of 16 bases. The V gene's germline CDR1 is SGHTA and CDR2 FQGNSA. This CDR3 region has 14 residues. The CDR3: CASSETRGADGYTF. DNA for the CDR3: TGTGCCAGCAGCGAGACCAGGGGCGCCGATGGCTACACCTTC.

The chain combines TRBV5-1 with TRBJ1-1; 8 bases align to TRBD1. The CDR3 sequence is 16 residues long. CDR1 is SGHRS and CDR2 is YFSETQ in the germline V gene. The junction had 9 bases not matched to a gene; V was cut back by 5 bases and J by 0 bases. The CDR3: CASRVTGAGVNTEAFF. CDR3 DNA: TGCGCCAGCAGGGTGACAGGGGCGGGAGTGAACACTGAAGCTTTCTTT.

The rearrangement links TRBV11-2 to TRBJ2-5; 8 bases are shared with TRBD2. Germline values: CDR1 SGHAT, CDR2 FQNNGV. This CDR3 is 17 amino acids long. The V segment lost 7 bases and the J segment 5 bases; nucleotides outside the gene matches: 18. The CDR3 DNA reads TGTGCCAGCACCGAATCAGGGGTGCGGGGGGTCGGCGAGACCCAGTACTTC. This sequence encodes CASTESGVRGVGETQYF.

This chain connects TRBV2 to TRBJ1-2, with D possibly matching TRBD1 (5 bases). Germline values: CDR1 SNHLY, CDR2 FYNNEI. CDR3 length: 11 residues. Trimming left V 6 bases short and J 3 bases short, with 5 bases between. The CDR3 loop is CASRGDYGYTF. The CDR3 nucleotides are TGTGCCAGCAGAGGGGACTATGGCTACACCTTC.

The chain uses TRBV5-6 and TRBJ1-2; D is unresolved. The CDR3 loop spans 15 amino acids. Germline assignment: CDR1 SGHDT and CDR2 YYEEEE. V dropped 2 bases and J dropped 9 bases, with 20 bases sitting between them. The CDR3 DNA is TGTGCCAGCAGCTTACCTACTTCGGGTCTATTTAGCTACACCTTC. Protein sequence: CASSLPTSGLFSYTF.

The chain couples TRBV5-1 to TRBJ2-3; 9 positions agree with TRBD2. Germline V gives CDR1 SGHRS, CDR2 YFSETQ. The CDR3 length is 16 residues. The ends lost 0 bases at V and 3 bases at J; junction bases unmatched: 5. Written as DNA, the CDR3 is TGCGCCAGCAGCTTGGCACCTAGCGGGGCGACAGATACGCAGTATTTT. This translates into CASSLAPSGATDTQYF.

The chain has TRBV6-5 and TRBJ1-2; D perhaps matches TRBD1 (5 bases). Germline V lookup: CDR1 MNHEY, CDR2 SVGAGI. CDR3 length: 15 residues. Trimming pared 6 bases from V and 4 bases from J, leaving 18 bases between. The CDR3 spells CASRETVSYPYGYTF. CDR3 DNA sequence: TGTGCCAGCAGAGAGACAGTTTCATACCCCTATGGCTACACCTTC.

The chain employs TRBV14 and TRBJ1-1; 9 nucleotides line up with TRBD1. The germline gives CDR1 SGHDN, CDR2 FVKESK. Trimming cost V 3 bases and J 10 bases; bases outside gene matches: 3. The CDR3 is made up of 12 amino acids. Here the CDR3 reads CASSHGTGPAFF. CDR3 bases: TGTGCCAGCAGCCATGGGACAGGGCCAGCTTTCTTT.

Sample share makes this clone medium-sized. The CDR3 here is CASSLDDYVYEQYF. DNA for the CDR3: TGTGCCAGCAGCTTAGATGACTACGTCTACGAGCAGTACTTC. The rearrangement links TRBV11-2 to TRBJ2-7; TRBD2 is a possible D gene (5 bases). V was pared by 0 bases and J by 3 bases, with 9 bases between. This CDR3 contains 14 residues. In germline, CDR1 is SGHAT, CDR2 FQNNGV.

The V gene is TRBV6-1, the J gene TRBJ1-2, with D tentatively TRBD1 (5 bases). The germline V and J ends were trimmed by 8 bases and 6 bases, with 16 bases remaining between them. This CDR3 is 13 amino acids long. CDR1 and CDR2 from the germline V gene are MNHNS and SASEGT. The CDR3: CASRRQGENGYTF. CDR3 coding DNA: TGTGCCAGCCGACGCCAGGGTGAGAATGGCTACACCTTC.

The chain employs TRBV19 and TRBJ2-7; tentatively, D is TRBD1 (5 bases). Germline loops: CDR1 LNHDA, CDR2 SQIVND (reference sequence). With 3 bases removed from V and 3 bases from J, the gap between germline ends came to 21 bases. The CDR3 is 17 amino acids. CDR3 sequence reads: CASSIRPGQSFNYEQYF. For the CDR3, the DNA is TGTGCCAGTAGTATCCGTCCAGGGCAGTCCTTTAACTACGAGCAGTACTTC.

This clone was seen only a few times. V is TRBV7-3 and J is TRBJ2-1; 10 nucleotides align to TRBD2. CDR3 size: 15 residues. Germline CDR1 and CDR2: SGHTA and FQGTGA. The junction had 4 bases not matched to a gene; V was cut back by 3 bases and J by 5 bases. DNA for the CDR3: TGTGCCAGCAGCTTTAGCGGGGGGTCCGACAATGAGCAGTTCTTC. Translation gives CASSFSGGSDNEQFF. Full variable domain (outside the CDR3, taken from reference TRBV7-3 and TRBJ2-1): GAGVSQTPSNKVTEKGKYVELRCDPISGHTALYWYRQSLGQGPEFLIYFQGTGAADDSGLPNDRFFAVRPEGSVSTLKIQRTERGDSAVYLCASSFSGGSDNEQFFGPGTRLTVL.

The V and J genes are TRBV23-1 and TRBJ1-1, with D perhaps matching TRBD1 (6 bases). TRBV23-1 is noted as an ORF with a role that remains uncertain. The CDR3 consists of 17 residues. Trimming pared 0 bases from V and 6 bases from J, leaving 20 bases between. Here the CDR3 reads CASSQSIVQGKVSEAFF. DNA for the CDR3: TGCGCCAGCAGTCAATCGATAGTCCAGGGGAAAGTTTCTGAAGCTTTCTTT.

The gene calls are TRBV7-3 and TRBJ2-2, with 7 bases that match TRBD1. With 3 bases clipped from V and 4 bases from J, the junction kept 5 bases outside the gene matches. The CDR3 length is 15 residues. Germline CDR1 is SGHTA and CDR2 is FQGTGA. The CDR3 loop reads CASSLGPGGTGELFF. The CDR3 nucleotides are TGTGCCAGCAGCTTGGGACCAGGGGGCACCGGGGAGCTGTTTTTT.